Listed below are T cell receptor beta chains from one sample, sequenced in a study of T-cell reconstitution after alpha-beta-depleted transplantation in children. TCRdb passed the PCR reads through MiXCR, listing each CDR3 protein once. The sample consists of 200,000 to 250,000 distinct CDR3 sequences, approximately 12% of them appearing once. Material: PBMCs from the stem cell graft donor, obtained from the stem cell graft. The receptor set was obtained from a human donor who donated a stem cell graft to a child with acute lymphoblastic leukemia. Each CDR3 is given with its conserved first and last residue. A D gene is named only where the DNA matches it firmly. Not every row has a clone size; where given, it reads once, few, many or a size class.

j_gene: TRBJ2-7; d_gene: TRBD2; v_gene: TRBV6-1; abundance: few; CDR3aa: CASRPAGEGVQSEQYF; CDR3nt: TGTGCCAGCAGACCAGCGGGAGAAGGGGTTCAAAGCGAGCAGTACTTC
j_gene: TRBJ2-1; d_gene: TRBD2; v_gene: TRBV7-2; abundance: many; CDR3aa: CASSSAGAGYNEQFF; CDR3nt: TGTGCCAGCAGCTCAGCGGGAGCTGGCTACAATGAGCAGTTCTTC
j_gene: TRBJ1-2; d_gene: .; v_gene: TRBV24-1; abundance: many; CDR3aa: CATSDPGPGYGYTF; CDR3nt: TGTGCCACCAGTGATCCCGGCCCGGGCTATGGCTACACCTTC
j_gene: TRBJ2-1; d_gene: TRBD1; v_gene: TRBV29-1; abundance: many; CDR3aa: CSVDGRARGQGYNEQFF; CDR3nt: TGCAGCGTTGACGGGCGGGCGAGGGGGCAAGGTTACAATGAGCAGTTCTTC
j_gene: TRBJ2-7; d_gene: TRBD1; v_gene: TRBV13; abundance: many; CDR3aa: CASSLGGQAAYEQYF; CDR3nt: TGTGCCAGCAGCTTAGGTGGACAGGCTGCCTACGAGCAGTACTTC
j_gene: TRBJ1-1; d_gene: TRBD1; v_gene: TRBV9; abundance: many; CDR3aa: CASSVVGQGHTEAFF; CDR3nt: TGTGCCAGCAGCGTAGTTGGACAGGGGCACACTGAAGCTTTCTTT
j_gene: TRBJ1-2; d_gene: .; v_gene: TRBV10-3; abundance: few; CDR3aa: CAISEDGDIYGYTF; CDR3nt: TGTGCCATCAGTGAAGACGGAGATATCTATGGCTACACCTTC
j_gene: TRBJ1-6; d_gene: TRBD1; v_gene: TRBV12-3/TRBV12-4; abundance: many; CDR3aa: CASSEGTAPNSPLHF; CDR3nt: TGTGCCAGCAGTGAGGGGACAGCCCCAAATTCACCCCTCCACTTT
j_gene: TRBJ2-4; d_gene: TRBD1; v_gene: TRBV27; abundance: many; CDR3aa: CASRQGQIKNIQYF; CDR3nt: TGTGCCAGCCGACAGGGCCAGATAAAAAACATTCAGTACTTC
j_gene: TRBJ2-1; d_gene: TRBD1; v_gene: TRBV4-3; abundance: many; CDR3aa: CASSRDRGSYNEQFF; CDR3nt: TGCGCCAGCAGTCGTGACAGGGGATCCTACAATGAGCAGTTCTTC
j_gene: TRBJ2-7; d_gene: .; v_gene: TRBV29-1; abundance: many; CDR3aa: CSVGGTDYEQYF; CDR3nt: TGCAGCGTTGGGGGGACTGACTACGAGCAGTACTTC
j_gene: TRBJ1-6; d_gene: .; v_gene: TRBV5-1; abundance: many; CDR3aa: CASSLSPEYGNSPLHF; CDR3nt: TGCGCCAGCAGCTTGTCCCCGGAGTATGGGAATTCACCCCTCCACTTT
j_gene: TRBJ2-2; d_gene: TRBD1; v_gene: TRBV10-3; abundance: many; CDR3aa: CAIRDTGQGNTGELFF; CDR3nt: TGTGCCATCAGGGATACGGGACAGGGTAACACCGGGGAGCTGTTTTTT
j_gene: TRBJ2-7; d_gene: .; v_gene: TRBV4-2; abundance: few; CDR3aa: CASSQDWDTSWEQYF; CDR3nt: TGTGCCAGCAGCCAAGATTGGGACACAAGCTGGGAGCAGTACTTC
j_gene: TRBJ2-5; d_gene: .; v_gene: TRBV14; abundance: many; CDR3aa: CASSQEGTRWTQYF; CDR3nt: TGTGCCAGCAGCCAAGAAGGGACCCGGTGGACCCAGTACTTC
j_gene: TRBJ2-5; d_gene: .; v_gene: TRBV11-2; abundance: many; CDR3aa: CASSSGFSETQYF; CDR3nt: TGTGCCAGCAGCTCGGGATTCAGCGAGACCCAGTACTTC
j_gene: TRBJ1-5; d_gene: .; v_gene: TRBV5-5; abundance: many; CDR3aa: CASSSNLDSNQPQHF; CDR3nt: TGTGCCAGCAGCTCAAACCTGGACAGCAATCAGCCCCAGCATTTT
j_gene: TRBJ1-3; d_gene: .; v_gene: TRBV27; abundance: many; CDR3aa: CASRSGGTGNTIYF; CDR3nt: TGTGCCAGCAGATCCGGCGGGACAGGAAACACCATATATTTT
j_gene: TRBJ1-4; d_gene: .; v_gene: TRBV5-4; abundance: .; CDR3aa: CASSPGLTQTNEKLFF; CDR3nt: TGTGCCAGCAGCCCGGGACTAACGCAAACTAATGAAAAACTGTTTTTT
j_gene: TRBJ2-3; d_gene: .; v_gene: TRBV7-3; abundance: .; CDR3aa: CASGRHITDTQYF; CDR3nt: TGTGCCAGCGGGCGCCATATCACAGATACGCAGTATTTT
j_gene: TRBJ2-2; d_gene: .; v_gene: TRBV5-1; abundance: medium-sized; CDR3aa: CASSDKTSLPTGELFF; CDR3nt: TGCGCCAGCAGCGATAAGACTAGTCTTCCTACCGGGGAGCTGTTTTTT
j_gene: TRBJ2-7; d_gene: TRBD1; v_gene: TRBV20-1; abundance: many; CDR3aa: CSARISGQAYEQYF; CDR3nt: TGCAGTGCTAGAATCTCCGGACAGGCCTACGAGCAGTACTTC
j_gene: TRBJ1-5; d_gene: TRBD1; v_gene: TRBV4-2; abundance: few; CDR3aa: CASSQDTGVGGPQHF; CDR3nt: TGTGCCAGCAGCCAAGACACAGGGGTGGGGGGGCCCCAGCATTTT
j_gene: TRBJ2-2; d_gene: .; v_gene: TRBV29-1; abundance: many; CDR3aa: CSVIPLPTGELFF; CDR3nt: TGCAGCGTCATACCTCTACCCACCGGGGAGCTGTTTTTT
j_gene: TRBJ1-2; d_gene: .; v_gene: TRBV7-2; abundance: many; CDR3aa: CASSPGETGYGYTF; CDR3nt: TGTGCCAGCAGCCCCGGTGAGACCGGCTATGGCTACACCTTC
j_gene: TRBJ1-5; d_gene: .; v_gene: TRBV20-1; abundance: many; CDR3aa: CSASDSNQPQHF; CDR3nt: TGCAGTGCTAGCGATAGCAATCAGCCCCAGCATTTT
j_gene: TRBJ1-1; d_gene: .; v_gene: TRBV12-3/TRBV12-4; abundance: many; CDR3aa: CASPKRAGSEAFF; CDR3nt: TGTGCCAGCCCAAAAAGGGCCGGGAGTGAAGCTTTCTTT
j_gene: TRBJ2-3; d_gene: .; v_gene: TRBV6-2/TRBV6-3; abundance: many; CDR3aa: CASITPGLTIADTQYF; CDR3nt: TGTGCCAGCATTACACCGGGACTCACCATCGCCGATACGCAGTATTTT
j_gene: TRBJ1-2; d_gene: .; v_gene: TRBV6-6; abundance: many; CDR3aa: CASREGAIYGYTF; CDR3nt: TGTGCCAGCAGGGAAGGGGCTATCTATGGCTACACCTTC
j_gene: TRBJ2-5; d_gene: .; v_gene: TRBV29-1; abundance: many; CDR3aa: CSVGGVRETQYF; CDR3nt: TGCAGCGTTGGAGGGGTCCGGGAGACCCAGTACTTC
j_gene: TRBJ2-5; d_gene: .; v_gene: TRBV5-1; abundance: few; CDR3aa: CASWPGSVGGETQYF; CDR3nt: TGCGCCAGCTGGCCGGGCAGCGTCGGGGGAGAGACCCAGTACTTC
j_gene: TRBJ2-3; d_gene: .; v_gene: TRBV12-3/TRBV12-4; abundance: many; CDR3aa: CASSLLATDPTDTQYF; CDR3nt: TGTGCCAGCAGTTTGCTAGCGACCGATCCCACAGATACGCAGTATTTT
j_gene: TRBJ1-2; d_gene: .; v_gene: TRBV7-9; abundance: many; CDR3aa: CASTLDSNYGYTF; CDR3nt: TGTGCCAGCACCTTGGATTCGAACTATGGCTACACCTTC
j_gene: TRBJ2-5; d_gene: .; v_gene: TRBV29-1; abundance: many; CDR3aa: CSVTERMGTQETQYF; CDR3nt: TGCAGCGTTACTGAACGCATGGGCACTCAAGAGACCCAGTACTTC
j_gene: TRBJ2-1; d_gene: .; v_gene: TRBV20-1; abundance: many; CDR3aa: CSARGDSSSYNEQFF; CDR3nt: TGCAGTGCTAGGGGCGACTCGAGCTCCTACAATGAGCAGTTCTTC
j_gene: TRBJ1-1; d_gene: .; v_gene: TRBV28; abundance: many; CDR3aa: CASSFPRGRQTEAFF; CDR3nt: TGTGCCAGCAGTTTTCCACGCGGGAGACAGACTGAAGCTTTCTTT
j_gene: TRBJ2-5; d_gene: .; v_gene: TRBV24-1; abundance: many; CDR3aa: CATSDWNQETQYF; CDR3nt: TGTGCCACCAGTGATTGGAACCAAGAGACCCAGTACTTC
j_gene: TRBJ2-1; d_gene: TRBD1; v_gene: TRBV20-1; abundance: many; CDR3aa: CSARDRGRSYNEQFF; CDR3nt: TGCAGTGCAAGGGACAGGGGGCGATCCTACAATGAGCAGTTCTTC
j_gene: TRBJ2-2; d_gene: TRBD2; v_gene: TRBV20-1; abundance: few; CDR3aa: CSAPRLAGGHGELFF; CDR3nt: TGCAGTGCTCCCCGACTAGCGGGGGGGCACGGGGAGCTGTTTTTT
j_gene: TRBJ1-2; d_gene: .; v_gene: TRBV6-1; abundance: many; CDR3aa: CASSVRGVPNYGYTF; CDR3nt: TGTGCCAGCAGTGTGAGGGGGGTTCCTAACTATGGCTACACCTTC
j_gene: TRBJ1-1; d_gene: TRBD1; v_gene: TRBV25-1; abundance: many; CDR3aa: CASAPAGQGGTEAFF; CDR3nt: TGTGCCAGCGCACCTGCGGGACAGGGAGGGACTGAAGCTTTCTTT
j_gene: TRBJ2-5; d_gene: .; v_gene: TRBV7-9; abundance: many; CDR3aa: CASSTAETQYF; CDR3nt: TGTGCCAGCAGCACAGCAGAGACCCAGTACTTC
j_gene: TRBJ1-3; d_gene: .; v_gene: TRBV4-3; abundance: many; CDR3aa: CASSHATGLSSGNTIYF; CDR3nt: TGCGCCAGCAGCCACGCCACGGGCCTGAGCTCTGGAAACACCATATATTTT
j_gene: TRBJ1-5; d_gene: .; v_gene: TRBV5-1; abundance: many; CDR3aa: CASSLGTGIGNQPQHF; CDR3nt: TGCGCCAGCAGCTTGGGAACCGGGATTGGCAATCAGCCCCAGCATTTT
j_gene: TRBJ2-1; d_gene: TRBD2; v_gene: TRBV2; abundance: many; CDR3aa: CASSGSGSSYNEQFF; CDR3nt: TGTGCCAGCAGTGGTAGCGGGAGCTCCTACAATGAGCAGTTCTTC
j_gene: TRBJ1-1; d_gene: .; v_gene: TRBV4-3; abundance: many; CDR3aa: CASSQDQYGDEAFF; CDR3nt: TGCGCCAGCAGCCAAGATCAATACGGAGATGAAGCTTTCTTT
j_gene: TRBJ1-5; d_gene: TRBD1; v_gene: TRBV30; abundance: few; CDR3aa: CAWRGGGHQPQHF; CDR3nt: TGTGCCTGGAGGGGAGGGGGCCATCAGCCCCAGCATTTT
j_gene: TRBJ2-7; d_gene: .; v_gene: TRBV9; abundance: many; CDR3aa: CASSLSDSPRKYEQYF; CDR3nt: TGTGCCAGCAGCCTGAGTGATAGCCCCAGGAAATACGAGCAGTACTTC
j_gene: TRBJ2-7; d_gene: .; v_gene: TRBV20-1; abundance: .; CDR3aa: CSASRDRHRREQYF; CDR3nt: TGCAGTGCTTCGAGGGACCGTCATCGTCGCGAGCAGTACTTC
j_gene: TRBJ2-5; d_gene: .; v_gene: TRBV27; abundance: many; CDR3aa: CASSSVRARGTQYF; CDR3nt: TGTGCCAGCAGTTCCGTTCGGGCGCGGGGGACCCAGTACTTC
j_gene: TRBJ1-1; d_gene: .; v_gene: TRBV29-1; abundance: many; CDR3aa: CSVAGGSNTEAFF; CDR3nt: TGCAGCGTTGCGGGGGGGTCGAACACTGAAGCTTTCTTT
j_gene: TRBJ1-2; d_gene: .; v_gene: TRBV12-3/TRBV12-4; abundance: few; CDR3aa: CASSLDPEDSYNYGYTF; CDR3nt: TGTGCCAGCAGTTTAGACCCGGAGGACAGTTACAACTATGGCTACACCTTC
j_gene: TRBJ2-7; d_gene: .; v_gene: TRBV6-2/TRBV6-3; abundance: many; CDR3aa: CASSYKGLSSYEQYF; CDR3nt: TGTGCCAGCAGTTACAAGGGGCTTAGCTCCTACGAGCAGTACTTC
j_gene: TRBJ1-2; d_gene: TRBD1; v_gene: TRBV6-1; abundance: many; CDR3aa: CASSDPGQGNYGYTF; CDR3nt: TGTGCCAGCAGCGATCCGGGACAGGGGAACTATGGCTACACCTTC
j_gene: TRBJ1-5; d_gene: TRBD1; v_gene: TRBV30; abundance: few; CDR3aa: CAWSLGSIRGQGNQPQHF; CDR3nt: TGTGCCTGGAGTCTTGGTTCGATCCGAGGACAGGGCAATCAGCCCCAGCATTTT
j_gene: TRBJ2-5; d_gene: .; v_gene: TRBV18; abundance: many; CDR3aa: CASSPPRLQGRLEETQYF; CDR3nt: TGTGCCAGCTCACCACCTCGTTTGCAGGGGAGGCTTGAAGAGACCCAGTACTTC
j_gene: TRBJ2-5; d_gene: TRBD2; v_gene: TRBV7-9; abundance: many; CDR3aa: CASSLAVAGEETQYF; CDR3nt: TGTGCCAGCAGCTTAGCTGTAGCGGGAGAAGAGACCCAGTACTTC
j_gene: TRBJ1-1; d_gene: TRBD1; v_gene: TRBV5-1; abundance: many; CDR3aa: CASSTQGADTEAFF; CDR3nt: TGCGCCAGCAGCACCCAGGGGGCTGACACTGAAGCTTTCTTT
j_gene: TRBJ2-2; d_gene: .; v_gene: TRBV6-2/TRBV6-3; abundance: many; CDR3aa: CASSYGRGAHGELFF; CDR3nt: TGTGCCAGCAGTTACGGAAGGGGGGCTCACGGGGAGCTGTTTTTT